The present T cell receptor (beta chain) was sequenced within a study of blood T cell repertoires in COVID-19. Study background: Researchers got acute and convalescent COVID-19 samples from the United States, Italy and Spain. PBMCs, B-cell-depleted T cells, or T cells provided the cDNA or gDNA that made up the material.

How the authors handled the data: Amplifying reference gene primers gave estimates of nucleated cell counts. The table came from immunoSEQ multiplex PCR; TCRdb's copy has only in-frame clones and leaves some out. Clonal size and the V and J genes are those of that table, whereas D and trimming came from the DNA. The sample holds 200,000 to 250,000 clones, 88% seen once. The CDR3 runs 14 residues. Per germline, CDR1 SNHLY and CDR2 FYNNEI. Trimming removed 8 bases at V and 4 bases at J, with 18 bases between. This sequence originates from a woman aged 60-75 years with acute or convalescent COVID-19. The genes are TRBV2 and TRBJ2-7; tentative D call: TRBD1 (5 bases). Sequences were obtained from peripheral blood. Here the CDR3 DNA reads TGTGCCAGCCCGAAGGAAGGGGCTGGTTACGAGCAGTACTTC. Its translation: CASPKEGAGYEQYF.